Listed below are T cell receptor beta chains from one sample, sequenced in a study of beta chain features in type 1 diabetes. TCRdb keeps only in-frame clones here, not all; method: immunoSEQ multiplex PCR. Among roughly 400,000 clones listed, roughly a tenth were seen once. The sample consisted of central memory CD4+ T cells from blood. Receptors originate from a man aged 25 to 40 with type 1 diabetes. The CDR3 runs from the conserved cysteine through the conserved F or W. Each record gives: D gene, clone size, V gene, J gene, CDR3 protein, CDR3 DNA. A D gene is named only where the DNA matches it firmly. Rows give clone size only sometimes, using once, few, many, or a class for an expanded clone.

d_gene: NA
abundance: few
v_gene: TRBV5-1
j_gene: TRBJ2-5
CDR3aa: CASSRDGQQETQYF
CDR3nt: TGCGCCAGCAGCCGGGACGGACAGCAAGAGACCCAGTACTTC

d_gene: NA
abundance: few
v_gene: TRBV7-9
j_gene: TRBJ1-2
CDR3aa: CASSLDPRTPSF
CDR3nt: TGTGCCAGCAGCTTAGACCCTCGGACTCCCAGCTTC

d_gene: NA
abundance: few
v_gene: TRBV28
j_gene: TRBJ1-1
CDR3aa: CASSSQGTEAFF
CDR3nt: TGTGCCAGCAGCTCTCAGGGAACTGAAGCTTTCTTT

d_gene: NA
abundance: many
v_gene: TRBV5-1
j_gene: TRBJ2-1
CDR3aa: CASKKRDNNEQFF
CDR3nt: TGCGCCAGCAAAAAACGGGATAACAATGAGCAGTTCTTC

d_gene: NA
abundance: NA
v_gene: TRBV4-3
j_gene: TRBJ2-7
CDR3aa: CASSQGRSYEQYF
CDR3nt: TGCGCCAGCAGCCAAGGAAGGTCCTACGAGCAGTACTTC

d_gene: TRBD2
abundance: NA
v_gene: TRBV5-4
j_gene: TRBJ2-1
CDR3aa: CASSLVLAGVGEQFF
CDR3nt: TGTGCCAGCAGCTTAGTACTAGCGGGAGTGGGTGAGCAGTTCTTC

d_gene: TRBD1
abundance: NA
v_gene: TRBV2
j_gene: TRBJ2-7
CDR3aa: CASRLEGQGHF
CDR3nt: TGTGCCAGCAGGCTCGAGGGACAGGGACACTTC

d_gene: NA
abundance: few
v_gene: TRBV5-1
j_gene: TRBJ2-5
CDR3aa: CASLANGHFQETQYF
CDR3nt: TGCGCCAGCTTAGCGAATGGACACTTCCAAGAGACCCAGTACTTC

d_gene: NA
abundance: few
v_gene: TRBV28
j_gene: TRBJ1-2
CDR3aa: CASSFAGRITGLGYTF
CDR3nt: TGTGCCAGCAGTTTCGCAGGACGGATAACCGGACTCGGCTACACCTTC

d_gene: TRBD2
abundance: many
v_gene: TRBV10-3
j_gene: TRBJ2-1
CDR3aa: CAISDGTSGRATEQFF
CDR3nt: TGTGCCATCAGTGACGGGACTAGCGGGAGGGCCACTGAGCAGTTCTTC

d_gene: NA
abundance: NA
v_gene: TRBV5-1
j_gene: TRBJ2-3
CDR3aa: CASSYRENRQSTDTQYF
CDR3nt: TGCGCCAGCAGCTACCGGGAGAACCGACAAAGCACAGATACGCAGTATTTT

d_gene: TRBD1
abundance: few
v_gene: TRBV15
j_gene: TRBJ1-2
CDR3aa: CATSRDNRGGYGYTF
CDR3nt: TGTGCCACCAGCAGAGATAACAGGGGGGGATATGGCTACACCTTC

d_gene: NA
abundance: few
v_gene: TRBV9
j_gene: TRBJ2-4
CDR3aa: CASSGQAKNIQYF
CDR3nt: TGTGCCAGCAGCGGACAGGCCAAAAACATTCAGTACTTC

d_gene: TRBD1
abundance: NA
v_gene: TRBV10-3
j_gene: TRBJ1-4
CDR3aa: CAISGGQGASSDPNEKLFF
CDR3nt: TGTGCCATCAGTGGTGGACAGGGGGCAAGTTCTGATCCGAATGAAAAACTGTTTTTT

d_gene: NA
abundance: NA
v_gene: TRBV5-1
j_gene: TRBJ1-1
CDR3aa: CASNGQNTEAFF
CDR3nt: TGCGCCAGCAATGGACAGAACACTGAAGCTTTCTTT

d_gene: NA
abundance: NA
v_gene: TRBV6-5
j_gene: TRBJ1-2
CDR3aa: CASARSGESTF
CDR3nt: TGTGCCAGCGCTCGTTCCGGGGAATCTACCTTC

d_gene: NA
abundance: NA
v_gene: TRBV6-1
j_gene: TRBJ2-3
CDR3aa: CASSDRQATDTQYF
CDR3nt: TGTGCCAGCAGTGACCGACAGGCTACAGATACGCAGTATTTT

d_gene: NA
abundance: few
v_gene: TRBV25-1
j_gene: TRBJ2-7
CDR3aa: CASSEGGATGASSYF
CDR3nt: TGTGCCAGCAGTGAAGGAGGGGCGACAGGAGCCTCTTCGTACTTC

d_gene: NA
abundance: few
v_gene: TRBV15
j_gene: TRBJ2-3
CDR3aa: CATSRDRTDTQYF
CDR3nt: TGTGCCACCAGCAGAGATCGGACAGATACGCAGTATTTT

d_gene: NA
abundance: NA
v_gene: TRBV7-3
j_gene: TRBJ2-2
CDR3aa: CASSLTKYSGDAGELFF
CDR3nt: TGTGCCAGCAGCTTAACCAAGTACTCAGGGGACGCCGGGGAGCTGTTTTTT